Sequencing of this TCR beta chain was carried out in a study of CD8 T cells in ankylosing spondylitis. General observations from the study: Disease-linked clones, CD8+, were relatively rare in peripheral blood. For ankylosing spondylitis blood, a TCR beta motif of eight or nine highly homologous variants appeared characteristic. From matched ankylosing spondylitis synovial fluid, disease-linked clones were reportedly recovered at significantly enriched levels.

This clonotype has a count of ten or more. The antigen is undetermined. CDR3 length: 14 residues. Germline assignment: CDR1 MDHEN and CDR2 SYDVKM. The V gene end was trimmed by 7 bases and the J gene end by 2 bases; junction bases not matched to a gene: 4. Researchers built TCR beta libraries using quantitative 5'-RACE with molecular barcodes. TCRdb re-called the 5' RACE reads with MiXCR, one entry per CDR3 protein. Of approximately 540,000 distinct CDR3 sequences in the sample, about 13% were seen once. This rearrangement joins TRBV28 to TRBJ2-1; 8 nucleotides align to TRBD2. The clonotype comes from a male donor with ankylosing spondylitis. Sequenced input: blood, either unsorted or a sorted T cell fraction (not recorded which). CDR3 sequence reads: CASTETSAYNEQFF. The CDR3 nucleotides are TGTGCCAGCACCGAGACTAGCGCCTACAATGAGCAGTTCTTC.